This T cell receptor (beta chain) was sequenced in a study of blood T cell repertoires in COVID-19. This table comes from immunoSEQ multiplex PCR, and its TCRdb copy is limited to in-frame clones, with some not included. The data hold about 120,000 clones, with roughly 90% observed a single time. Per germline, CDR1 LGHNT and CDR2 FRNRAP. This CDR3 spans 21 amino acids. V was trimmed by 0 bases and J by 7 bases, leaving 31 bases between them. This rearrangement joins TRBV12-5 to TRBJ1-5; maybe TRBD1 (6 bases). The sequence was collected from a woman in her fifties or sixties with COVID-19, enrolled during active disease. The sample comprised peripheral blood. CDR3 in amino acids: CASGLVLGGLVPPRHGQPQHF. The CDR3, as DNA: TGTGCTAGTGGTTTGGTATTAGGGGGTCTAGTCCCCCCCCGACACGGGCAGCCCCAGCATTTT.